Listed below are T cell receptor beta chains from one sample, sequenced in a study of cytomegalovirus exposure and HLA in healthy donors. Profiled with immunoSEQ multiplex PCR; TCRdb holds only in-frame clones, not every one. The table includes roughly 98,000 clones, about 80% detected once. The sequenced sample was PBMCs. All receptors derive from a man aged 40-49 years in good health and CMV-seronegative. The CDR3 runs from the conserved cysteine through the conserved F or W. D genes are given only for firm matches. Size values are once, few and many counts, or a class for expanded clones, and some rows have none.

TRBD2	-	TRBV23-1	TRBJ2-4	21	CASSPNLSSGRDHFPKNIQYF	TGCGCCAGCAGTCCAAATCTTTCTAGCGGGAGGGATCACTTTCCCAAAAACATTCAGTACTTC
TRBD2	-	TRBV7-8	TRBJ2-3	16	CASSFLRGGTTDTQYF	TGTGCCAGCAGCTTTCTACGGGGAGGGACCACAGATACGCAGTATTTT
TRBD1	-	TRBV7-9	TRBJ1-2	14	CASITTGGDYGYTF	TGTGCCAGCATCACCACAGGGGGTGACTATGGCTACACCTTC
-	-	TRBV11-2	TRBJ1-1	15	CASSLDLRGGGEAFF	TGTGCCAGCAGCTTAGATCTTCGCGGGGGCGGTGAAGCTTTCTTT
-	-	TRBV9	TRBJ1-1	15	CASSVVGGPDTEAFF	TGTGCCAGCAGCGTAGTCGGGGGGCCAGACACTGAAGCTTTCTTT
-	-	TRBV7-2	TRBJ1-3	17	CASSPMGGVISGNTIYF	TGTGCCAGCAGCCCAATGGGCGGGGTTATCTCTGGAAACACCATATATTTT
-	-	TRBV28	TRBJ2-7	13	CASRTQGRYEQYF	TGTGCCAGCAGAACACAGGGTCGGTACGAGCAGTACTTC
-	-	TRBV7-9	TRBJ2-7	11	CASSGGAEQYF	TGTGCCAGCAGCGGGGGGGCCGAGCAGTACTTC
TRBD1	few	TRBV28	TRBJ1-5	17	CASSGPRQGRGDQPQHF	TGTGCCAGCAGTGGACCCCGACAGGGGCGAGGGGATCAGCCCCAGCATTTT
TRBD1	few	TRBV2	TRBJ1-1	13	CASSGQGNTEAFF	TGTGCCAGCAGTGGACAGGGGAACACTGAAGCTTTCTTT
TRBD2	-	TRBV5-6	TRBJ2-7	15	CASSTGLAGVGEQYF	TGTGCCAGCAGCACGGGACTAGCGGGAGTGGGCGAGCAGTACTTC
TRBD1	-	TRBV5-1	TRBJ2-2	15	CASSFGQVGEGELFF	TGCGCCAGCAGCTTCGGACAGGTCGGTGAGGGGGAGCTGTTTTTT
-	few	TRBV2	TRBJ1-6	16	CASLDGGRSYNSPLHF	TGTGCCAGCTTGGATGGGGGCCGCTCCTATAATTCACCCCTCCACTTT
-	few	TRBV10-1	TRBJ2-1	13	CASIGGSYNEQFF	TGCGCCAGCATCGGCGGGTCCTACAATGAGCAGTTCTTC
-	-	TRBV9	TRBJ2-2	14	CASSKAEYTGELFF	TGTGCCAGCAGCAAAGCGGAGTACACCGGGGAGCTGTTTTTT
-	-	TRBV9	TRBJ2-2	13	CASSVLYTGELFF	TGTGCCAGCAGCGTATTATACACCGGGGAGCTGTTTTTT
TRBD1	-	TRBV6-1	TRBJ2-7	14	CASSSRGSSYEQYF	TGTGCCAGCAGTAGCAGGGGGAGCTCCTACGAGCAGTACTTC
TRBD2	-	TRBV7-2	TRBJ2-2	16	CASSSSGLAVPGELFF	TGTGCCAGCAGCTCCTCCGGACTAGCGGTTCCCGGGGAGCTGTTTTTT
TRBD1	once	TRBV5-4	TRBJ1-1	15	CASSYRDRENTEAFF	TGTGCCAGCAGCTACCGGGACAGGGAGAACACTGAAGCTTTCTTT
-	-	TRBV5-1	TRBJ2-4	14	CASSLEGNKNIQYF	TGCGCCAGCAGCTTGGAGGGGAACAAAAACATTCAGTACTTC
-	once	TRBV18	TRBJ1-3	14	CASSPGGSGNTIYF	TGTGCCAGCTCACCGGGGGGCTCTGGAAACACCATATATTTT
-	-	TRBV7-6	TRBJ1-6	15	CASSLGESYNSPLHF	TGTGCCAGCAGCTTAGGCGAGAGTTATAATTCACCCCTCCACTTT
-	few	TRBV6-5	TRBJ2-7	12	CASKASSYEQYF	TGTGCCAGCAAGGCTAGCTCTTACGAGCAGTACTTC
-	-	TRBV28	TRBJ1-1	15	CASSLGAAGREEAFF	TGTGCCAGCAGTTTGGGGGCTGCCGGGAGGGAAGAAGCTTTCTTT
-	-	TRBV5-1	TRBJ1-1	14	CASSLSERNTEAFF	TGCGCCAGCAGCTTGAGCGAGCGGAACACTGAAGCTTTCTTT
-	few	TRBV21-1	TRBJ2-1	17	CASSKESSGRVYNEQFF	TGTGCCAGCAGCAAAGAGTCCAGCGGGAGGGTCTACAATGAGCAGTTCTTC
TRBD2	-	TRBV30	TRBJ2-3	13	CAWRRGGSNTQYF	TGTGCCTGGAGGCGGGGGGGGTCAAATACGCAGTATTTT
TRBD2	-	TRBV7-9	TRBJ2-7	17	CASSLEGLAGDSYEQYF	TGTGCCAGCAGCTTAGAGGGACTAGCGGGGGACTCCTACGAGCAGTACTTC
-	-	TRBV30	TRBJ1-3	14	CAWGGAGSGNTIYF	TGTGCCTGGGGCGGTGCAGGGTCCGGAAACACCATATATTTT
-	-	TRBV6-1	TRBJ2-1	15	CASSRELGGYNEQFF	TGTGCCAGCAGCCGGGAGTTGGGGGGCTACAATGAGCAGTTCTTC
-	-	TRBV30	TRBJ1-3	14	CAWSQRRPGNTIYF	TGTGCCTGGAGTCAGAGGCGCCCTGGAAACACCATATATTTT
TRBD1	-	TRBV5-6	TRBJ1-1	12	CASSFDRDEAFF	TGTGCCAGCAGCTTCGACAGGGATGAAGCTTTCTTT
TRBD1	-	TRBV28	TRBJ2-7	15	CASTQGGTGSYEQYF	TGTGCCAGCACTCAGGGTGGGACAGGGTCCTACGAGCAGTACTTC
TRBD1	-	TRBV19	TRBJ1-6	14	CASSNQGGDSPLHF	TGTGCCAGTAGTAACCAGGGGGGTGATTCACCCCTCCACTTT
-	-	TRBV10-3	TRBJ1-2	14	CAISESGGISGYTF	TGTGCCATCAGTGAGTCGGGGGGGATAAGTGGCTACACCTTC
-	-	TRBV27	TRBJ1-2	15	CASTSAARANYGYTF	TGTGCCAGCACCTCCGCAGCCAGGGCAAACTATGGCTACACCTTC
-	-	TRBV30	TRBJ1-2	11	CAWSLKEGQTF	TGTGCCTGGAGTTTAAAAGAGGGACAAACCTTC
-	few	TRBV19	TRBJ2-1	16	CASSIRHSSSYNEQFF	TGTGCCAGTAGTATCCGACACTCCTCCTCCTACAATGAGCAGTTCTTC
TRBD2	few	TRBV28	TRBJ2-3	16	CASSPPRGGRGDTQYF	TGTGCCAGCAGTCCCCCGCGGGGGGGCCGCGGAGATACGCAGTATTTT
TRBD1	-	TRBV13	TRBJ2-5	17	CASSIRGGTGQGETQYF	TGTGCCAGCAGCATACGAGGGGGGACAGGGCAGGGAGAGACCCAGTACTTC
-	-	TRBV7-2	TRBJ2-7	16	CASSRFRDSPLSEQYF	TGTGCCAGCAGTCGATTCCGGGACTCCCCCCTCTCCGAGCAGTACTTC
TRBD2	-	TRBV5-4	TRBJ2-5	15	CASSGGLQDQETQYF	TGTGCCAGCAGCGGGGGACTACAAGACCAAGAGACCCAGTACTTC
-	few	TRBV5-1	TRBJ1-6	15	CASSLVQSNNSPLHF	TGCGCCAGCAGCTTGGTACAGAGCAATAATTCACCCCTCCACTTT
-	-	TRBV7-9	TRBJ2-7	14	CASSFGLSSHEQYF	TGTGCCAGCAGCTTCGGACTATCGTCGCACGAGCAGTACTTC
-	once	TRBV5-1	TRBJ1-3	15	CASSLGSSSGNTIYF	TGCGCCAGCAGCTTGGGGTCGAGCTCTGGAAACACCATATATTTT
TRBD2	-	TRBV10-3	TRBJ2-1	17	CAISETSSGSGHNEQFF	TGTGCCATCAGTGAGACCTCTAGCGGGTCCGGCCACAATGAGCAGTTCTTC
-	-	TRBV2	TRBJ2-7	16	CASSEESGSSSYEQYF	TGTGCCAGCAGTGAAGAATCCGGGAGTAGCTCCTACGAGCAGTACTTC
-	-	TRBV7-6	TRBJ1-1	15	CASSRKPGGGTEAFF	TGTGCCAGCAGCAGAAAACCGGGAGGTGGGACTGAAGCTTTCTTT
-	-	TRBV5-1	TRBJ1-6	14	CASRGGHPNSPLHF	TGCGCCAGCAGAGGTGGACACCCTAATTCACCCCTCCACTTT